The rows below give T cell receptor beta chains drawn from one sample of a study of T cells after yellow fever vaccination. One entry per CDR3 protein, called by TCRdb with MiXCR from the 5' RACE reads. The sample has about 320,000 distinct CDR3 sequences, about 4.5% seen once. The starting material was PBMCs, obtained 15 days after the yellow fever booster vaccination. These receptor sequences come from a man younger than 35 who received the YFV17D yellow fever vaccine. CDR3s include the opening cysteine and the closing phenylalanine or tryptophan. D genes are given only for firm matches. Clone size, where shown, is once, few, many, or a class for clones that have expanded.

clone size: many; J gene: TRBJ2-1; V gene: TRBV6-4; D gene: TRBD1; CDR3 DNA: TGTGCCAGCAGTGAGACCCAGGGGGCGGATGAGCAGTTCTTC; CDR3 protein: CASSETQGADEQFF
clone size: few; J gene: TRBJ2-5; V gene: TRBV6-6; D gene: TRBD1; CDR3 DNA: TGTGCCAGCAGGGCACAGGGGTACCCCATAGGCCAAGAGACCCAGTACTTC; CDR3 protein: CASRAQGYPIGQETQYF
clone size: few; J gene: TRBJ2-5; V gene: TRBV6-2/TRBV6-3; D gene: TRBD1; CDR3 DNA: TGTGCCAGCAGGACAGGGTTGGGAAAAGAGACCCAGTACTTC; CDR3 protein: CASRTGLGKETQYF
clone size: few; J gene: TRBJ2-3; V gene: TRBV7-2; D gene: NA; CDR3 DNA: TGTGCCAGCAGCTCCCCCTTAGGGTTCACAGATACGCAGTATTTT; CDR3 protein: CASSSPLGFTDTQYF
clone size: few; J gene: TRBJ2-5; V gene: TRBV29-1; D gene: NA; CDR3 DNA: TGCAGCGTTAAGGACGAAGAGACCCAGTACTTC; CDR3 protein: CSVKDEETQYF
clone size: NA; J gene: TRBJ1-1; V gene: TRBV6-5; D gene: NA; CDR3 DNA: TGTGCCAGCAGTTACCGTTACAAACTAGGTGAAGCTTTCTTT; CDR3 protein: CASSYRYKLGEAFF
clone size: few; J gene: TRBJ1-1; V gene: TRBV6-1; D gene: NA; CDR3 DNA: TGTGCCAGCCAAGGTTGGGCGCCCACTGAAGCTTTCTTT; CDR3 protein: CASQGWAPTEAFF
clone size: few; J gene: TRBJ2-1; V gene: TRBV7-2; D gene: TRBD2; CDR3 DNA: TGTGCCAGCAGCTTCGATAGCGGGGGTCCGAGCTCCTACAATGAGCAGTTCTTC; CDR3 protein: CASSFDSGGPSSYNEQFF
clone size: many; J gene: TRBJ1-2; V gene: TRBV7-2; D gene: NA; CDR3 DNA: TGTGCCAGCAGCTTAAGGGTCGGGACGGACTATGGCTACACCTTC; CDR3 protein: CASSLRVGTDYGYTF
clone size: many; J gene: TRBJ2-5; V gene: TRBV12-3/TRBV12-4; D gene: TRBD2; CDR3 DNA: TGTGCCAGCAGGGGACTAGCGGGGGGGGGCCAAGAGACCCAGTACTTC; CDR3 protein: CASRGLAGGGQETQYF